The clone carrying this T cell receptor beta chain has only a few counts. Its antigen is unidentified. The CDR3 is made up of 12 amino acids. The ends were cut back, 1 base at V and 15 bases at J, with 14 bases in the middle. CDR1 is SGHRS, CDR2 YFSETQ, per germline. TCRdb passed the reads through MiXCR, listing each CDR3 protein once. The sample comprises approximately 150,000 distinct CDR3 sequences, roughly 18% of which are singletons, and about 19% rests with the top ten. The data were obtained in a study of T cell repertoires in cytomegalovirus infection. Looking at the study overall: Indications came from public TCR beta signatures; they pointed to CMV infection and to a matching HLA type.

Study-wide results and limits: Dominant in the ex vivo response were TCR beta clonotypes restricted by HLA-C and specific for CMV. Cumulative frequency (of public TCR beta family members) identified carriers of CMV plus the relevant HLA.

This TCR was recovered from a human donor in good health (CMV status not recorded). Some clones in this sample may be carry-over from other donors' samples. Sample: CD8+ T cells from PBMCs. The chain joins TRBV5-1 to TRBJ2-1; D unclear. The CDR3 DNA reads as TGCGCCAGCAGCTTGCCTGCCGGGCCGTCGTTCTTC. It yields the protein CASSLPAGPSFF.